This record covers a single T cell receptor (beta chain). No antigen is known for it. The CDR3 has 12 amino acids. The germline CDR1 and CDR2 sequences are KGHSH and LQKENI. V was shortened by 6 bases and J by 5 bases, with 10 bases between the two germline ends. This entry comes from a study of cytomegalovirus exposure and HLA in healthy donors. TCRdb's table, derived via immunoSEQ multiplex PCR, lists solely in-frame clones and lacks some. The sample has 68,000 or so clones; approximately 90% are singletons. General study points: The tendency of first-cohort TCR clusters to co-occur in the 120 validation repertoires was the finding of a later analysis.

The source is a man aged 18 to 30 in good health and CMV-seronegative. The chain joins TRBV18 to TRBJ1-1; possibly TRBD1 for D (6 bases). The sequenced sample was PBMCs. The CDR3 reads CASSLQGTEAFF. In DNA form, the CDR3 reads TGTGCCAGCTCCCTGCAGGGGACTGAAGCTTTCTTT. Drawing the rest from reference TRBV18 and TRBJ1-1, the complete variable domain is NAGVMQNPRHLVRRRGQEARLRCSPMKGHSHVYWYRQLPEEGLKFMVYLQKENIIDESGMPKERFSAEFPKEGPSILRIQQVVRGDSAAYFCASSLQGTEAFFGQGTRLTVV.